The T cell receptor beta chain under discussion was sequenced for a study of neoadjuvant anti-PD-1 for oral cavity cancer. Study information: Before surgery, most patients got three to four biweekly 3 mg/kg nivolumab doses.

Most PBMC samples had roughly 0.5 ug input DNA in six replicates. The method was immunoSEQ multiplex PCR; TCRdb's version includes in-frame clones alone and lacks a portion of them. The table records about 16,000 clones, under 75% of them present only once. Notes on the study in general: PBMC Gini-index clonality exceeded responders' in non-responders post-nivolumab.

The CDR3 runs 15 residues. V was trimmed by 4 bases and J by 1 base, leaving 13 bases between them. Per the germline V gene, CDR1 is SNHLY and CDR2 is FYNNEI. In the case of this clone: Antigen specificity is unknown.

Here the sequenced sample was PBMCs, taken before nivolumab (anti-PD-1) treatment. This TCR came from a person aged 40 to 85 with oral cavity squamous cell carcinoma. The chain carries TRBV2 and TRBJ1-1; D perhaps matches TRBD1 (6 bases). CDR3 residues: CASSAQTGANTEAFF. The CDR3 DNA sequence: TGTGCCAGCAGTGCGCAGACAGGTGCGAACACTGAAGCTTTCTTT.